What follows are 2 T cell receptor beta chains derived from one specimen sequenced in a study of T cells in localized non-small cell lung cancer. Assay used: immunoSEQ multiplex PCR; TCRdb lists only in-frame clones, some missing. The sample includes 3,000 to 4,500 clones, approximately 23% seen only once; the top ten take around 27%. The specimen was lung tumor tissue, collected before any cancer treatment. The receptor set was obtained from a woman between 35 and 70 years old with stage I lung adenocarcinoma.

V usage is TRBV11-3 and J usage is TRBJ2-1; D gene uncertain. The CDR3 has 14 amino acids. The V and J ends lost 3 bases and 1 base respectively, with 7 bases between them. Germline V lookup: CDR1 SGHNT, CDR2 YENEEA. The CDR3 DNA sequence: TGTGCCAGCAGCTTGGGCTATTCCTACAATGAGCAGTTCTTC. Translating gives CASSLGYSYNEQFF.

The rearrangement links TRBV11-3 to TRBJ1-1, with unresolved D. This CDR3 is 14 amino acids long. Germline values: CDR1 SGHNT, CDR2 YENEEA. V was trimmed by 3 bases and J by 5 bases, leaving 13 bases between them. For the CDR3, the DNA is TGTGCCAGCAGCTTTTTTGCAGGAGGGACTGAAGCTTTCTTT. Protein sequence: CASSFFAGGTEAFF.